This is a list of T cell receptor beta chains from one sample in a study of OX40 agonist ivuxolimab in advanced cancers. Method: immunoSEQ multiplex PCR; TCRdb's copy keeps in-frame clones and lacks some. Of nearly 80,000 clones listed, roughly 88% were seen once; the top ten hold about 0.35%. This specimen consisted of CD4+ or CD8+ T cells sorted from blood, obtained in a trial of the OX40 agonist ivuxolimab. The source is an adult with an advanced solid tumor such as melanoma, head and neck, liver or kidney cancer. The CDR3 runs from the conserved cysteine through the conserved F or W. The D gene is left open where the match is weak. The listing skips clone size in some rows; elsewhere it reads once, few, many or a size class.

NA | NA | TRBJ2-3 | 14 | TRBV27 | CASSLWGATDTQYF | TGTGCCAGCAGTTTGTGGGGGGCCACAGATACGCAGTATTTT
NA | NA | TRBJ2-4 | 15 | TRBV6-5 | CASSYPSHGDGIQYF | TGTGCCAGCAGTTACCCGAGCCACGGAGATGGCATTCAGTACTTC
NA | NA | TRBJ1-1 | 16 | TRBV5-6 | CASSPRFGRRNTEAFF | TGTGCCAGCAGCCCCCGATTTGGACGGAGGAACACTGAAGCTTTCTTT
NA | NA | TRBJ2-2 | 15 | TRBV6-6 | CASSAFRGNTGELFF | TGTGCCAGCAGTGCGTTCAGGGGGAACACCGGGGAGCTGTTTTTT
NA | NA | TRBJ1-2 | 14 | TRBV18 | CASSPVGSSYGYTF | TGTGCCAGCTCACCTGTCGGGTCATCCTATGGCTACACCTTC
NA | NA | TRBJ2-5 | 12 | TRBV18 | CASSPRGWEQYF | TGTGCCAGCTCACCACGAGGTTGGGAGCAGTACTTC
NA | NA | TRBJ1-6 | 15 | TRBV6-5 | CASSYLGGENSPLHF | TGTGCCAGCAGTTACTTAGGGGGAGAGAATTCACCCCTCCACTTT
NA | NA | TRBJ2-3 | 16 | TRBV5-1 | CASSLLRASGTDTQYF | TGCGCCAGCAGCTTGCTTCGTGCAAGCGGCACAGATACGCAGTATTTT
NA | TRBD1 | TRBJ1-1 | 15 | TRBV5-1 | CASSYTTGFSTEAFF | TGCGCCAGCAGCTATACGACAGGGTTCAGCACTGAAGCTTTCTTT
NA | NA | TRBJ1-5 | 15 | TRBV2 | CASSGARGGNQPQHF | TGTGCCAGCAGTGGGGCTCGGGGTGGCAATCAGCCCCAGCATTTT
NA | NA | TRBJ1-5 | 15 | TRBV27 | CASSSLGGINQPQHF | TGTGCCAGCAGCTCCCTAGGGGGGATAAATCAGCCCCAGCATTTT
NA | NA | TRBJ1-5 | 12 | TRBV28 | CASSRMDQPQHF | TGTGCCAGCAGCCGCATGGATCAGCCCCAGCATTTT
NA | TRBD1 | TRBJ1-3 | 13 | TRBV7-9 | CASQEGQRNTIYF | TGTGCCAGCCAAGAGGGACAGCGAAACACCATATATTTT
NA | TRBD1 | TRBJ1-4 | 16 | TRBV11-2 | CASSQRTGTGFEKLFF | TGTGCCAGCAGCCAGCGGACCGGGACAGGGTTTGAAAAACTGTTTTTT
NA | NA | TRBJ1-1 | 14 | TRBV6-5 | CASSRPVGNTEAFF | TGTGCCAGCAGCCGTCCGGTGGGGAACACTGAAGCTTTCTTT
once | TRBD2 | TRBJ2-1 | 17 | TRBV28 | CASSLAPAGTNYNEQFF | TGTGCCAGCAGTTTAGCTCCAGCGGGGACTAACTACAATGAGCAGTTCTTC
NA | NA | TRBJ1-2 | 15 | TRBV18 | CASSLGTGTMDGYTF | TGTGCCAGCTCATTGGGGACGGGGACTATGGATGGCTACACCTTC
NA | NA | TRBJ2-3 | 15 | TRBV5-1 | CASSLSGPSTDTQYF | TGCGCCAGCAGCTTAAGCGGGCCTAGCACAGATACGCAGTATTTT
NA | NA | TRBJ1-1 | 15 | TRBV27 | CASSPWGRGGTEAFF | TGTGCCAGCAGCCCCTGGGGCAGGGGTGGCACTGAAGCTTTCTTT
NA | NA | TRBJ2-2 | 14 | TRBV9 | CASSVQGNTGELFF | TGTGCCAGCAGCGTACAGGGTAACACCGGGGAGCTGTTTTTT
NA | NA | TRBJ1-1 | 13 | TRBV18 | CASSPPMNTEAFF | TGTGCCAGCTCACCACCCATGAACACTGAAGCTTTCTTT
NA | NA | TRBJ2-1 | 16 | TRBV15 | CATSKRGKVTYNEQFF | TGTGCCACCAGTAAGAGGGGAAAGGTAACCTACAATGAGCAGTTCTTC
once | NA | TRBJ1-1 | 18 | TRBV19 | CASSIEGQGSRLNTEAFF | TGTGCCAGTAGTATCGAAGGGCAGGGCTCACGACTGAACACTGAAGCTTTCTTT
NA | TRBD1 | TRBJ1-4 | 16 | TRBV7-3 | CASSLHQQGYERKTVF | TGTGCCAGCAGCTTACACCAACAGGGGTACGAGAGAAAAACTGTTTTT
NA | NA | TRBJ2-7 | 13 | TRBV5-4 | CASSLTVSYEQYF | TGTGCCAGCAGCCTGACGGTCTCCTACGAGCAGTACTTC
NA | NA | TRBJ1-5 | 14 | TRBV14 | CASSQEPAYAAPAF | TGTGCCAGCAGCCAAGAGCCAGCCTATGCAGCCCCAGCATTT
NA | NA | TRBJ2-5 | 14 | TRBV2 | CASAGDPLVGTQYF | TGTGCCAGCGCAGGGGACCCCCTCGTTGGGACCCAGTACTTC
NA | NA | TRBJ1-1 | 15 | TRBV9 | CASSVVPDPNTEAFF | TGTGCCAGCAGCGTAGTACCGGACCCGAACACTGAAGCTTTCTTT
NA | NA | TRBJ2-5 | 15 | TRBV10-2 | CASSESWFTQETQYF | TGCGCCAGCAGTGAGTCTTGGTTTACCCAAGAGACCCAGTACTTC
NA | NA | TRBJ2-1 | 12 | TRBV6-1 | CAGARVYNEQFF | TGTGCCGGAGCCAGGGTGTACAATGAGCAGTTCTTC
NA | NA | TRBJ2-3 | 14 | TRBV5-1 | CASSSQFSTDTQYF | TGCGCCAGCAGCTCGCAATTTTCCACAGATACGCAGTATTTT
once | NA | TRBJ2-7 | 15 | TRBV10-3 | CAISESGSSSYEQYF | TGTGCCATCAGTGAGTCGGGTTCAAGCTCCTACGAGCAGTACTTC
few | NA | TRBJ1-5 | 13 | TRBV6-5 | CASSFSRAQPQHF | TGTGCCAGCAGTTTTTCCAGGGCACAGCCCCAGCATTTT